A single sample gave rise to the 22 T cell receptor beta chains below, sequenced in a study of T cells in Graves' hyperthyroidism and ophthalmopathy. Amplified regions were TCR beta CDR3 sequences from RNA transcripts. During a first-round RT-PCR of the TCR CDR3, the HTBI primer set was used. TCRdb re-derived calls from the multiplex PCR reads in MiXCR, one entry per CDR3 protein. The data contain around 720,000 distinct CDR3 sequences, 35% of them seen just once; the ten biggest clones take up roughly 30%. The specimen sequenced was blood. Source of these receptors: a woman in her forties with Graves' hyperthyroidism.

This clonotype was observed a single time. The chain employs TRBV7-2 and TRBJ2-3; tentatively, D is TRBD1 (5 bases). The V end was cut by 1 base, the J end by 6 bases, with 14 bases between. CDR1 and CDR2 from the germline V gene are SGHTA and FQGNSA. The CDR3 is 15 residues long. The CDR3 DNA reads as TGTGCCAGCAGCTTAGAGTCAGGGTATACGGATACGCAGTATTTT. Translating gives CASSLESGYTDTQYF.

The chain couples TRBV5-2 to TRBJ2-1; the table's D gene call, TRBD1, was not cross checked with the DNA. TRBV5-2 is a documented pseudogene. The CDR3 covers 15 residues. CDR3 region: CASNPFGGFDNEQFF. The CDR3 region has the DNA TGTGCCAGCAACCCGTTCGGGGGATTCGACAATGAGCAGTTCTTC.

With regard to this clonotype: Just one base apart from a much larger clone, this may be a read error. The chain joins TRBV29-1 to TRBJ1-1, with 8 bases lining up with TRBD1. The CDR3 extends over 17 amino acids. Germline CDR1 SQVTM, CDR2 ANQGSEA. The CDR3: CSVVPTGSRGLWTEVFF. The CDR3 DNA sequence: TGCAGCGTTGTTCCCACGGGGTCCAGGGGGCTATGGACTGAAGTTTTCTTT.

This clonotype has only a few counts. The chain is built from TRBV6-5 and TRBJ1-2; D might be TRBD1 (6 bases). V dropped 7 bases and J dropped 7 bases, with 13 bases sitting between them. This CDR3 is built from 12 residues. Germline V gene sequence: CDR1 MNHEY, CDR2 SVGAGI. CDR3 DNA sequence: TGTGCCAGCACCCAGGGGAGCCGTGGCTACACCTTC. Residues: CASTQGSRGYTF.

This clonotype was picked up a small number of times. V usage is TRBV6-2 or TRBV6-3 and J usage is TRBJ2-7, with D unresolved. The CDR3 is 18 residues long. The V gene lost 0 bases and the J gene lost 2 bases, with 20 bases spanning the gap. The V gene's germline CDR1 is MNHEY and CDR2 SVGEGT. The CDR3, as DNA: TGTGCCAGCAGTTACTCGTCGGCGGCAAACATGAACGCCTACGAGCAGTACTTC. Its translation is CASSYSSAANMNAYEQYF.

The V and J genes are TRBV7-8 and TRBJ2-2; possible D gene TRBD2, 6 bases. Per the germline V gene, CDR1 is SGHVS and CDR2 is FQNEAQ. Trimming removed 8 bases from V and 1 base from J, with 17 bases in between. CDR3 length: 16 amino acids. The CDR3 protein is CASLTSGLLNTGELFF. The CDR3 region has the DNA TGTGCCAGCTTGACCTCGGGACTTCTGAACACCGGGGAGCTGTTTTTT.

A note on this clonotype: A read error is possible here, since a much larger clone lies one base away. The CDR3 nucleotides are TGTGCCATCAGTCCGACTGGGGACATGAATTCACCCCTCCACTTT. Translation: CAISPTGDMNSPLHF. The chain employs TRBV10-3 and TRBJ1-6, with TRBD1 as a possible D gene (6 bases). Germline V lookup: CDR1 ENHRY, CDR2 SYGVKD. Trimming took off 5 bases at V and 7 bases at J, with 15 bases between the two ends. This CDR3 is 15 amino acids long.

This clonotype has a handful of counts. Here the CDR3 reads CASSSRQGVNTEAFF. CDR3 nucleotide sequence: TGTGCCAGCAGCTCAAGACAGGGGGTGAACACTGAAGCTTTCTTT. V is TRBV7-9 and J is TRBJ1-1; 9 bases map to TRBD1. The ends lost 4 bases at V and 0 bases at J; junction bases unmatched: 3. Germline values: CDR1 SEHNR, CDR2 FQNEAQ (reference sequence). CDR3 length: 15 residues.

This clonotype has more than one count but fewer than ten. V usage is TRBV25-1 and J usage is TRBJ2-3, with TRBD1 as a possible D gene (6 bases). Per germline, CDR1 MGHDK and CDR2 SYGVNS. The CDR3 extends over 14 amino acids. Between the trimmed V and J ends, which lost 3 bases and 4 bases, there was a span of 11 bases. The CDR3 DNA sequence: TGTGCCAGCAGTGAGCCCGCAGGGGCAGATACGCAGTATTTT. Translated, it gives CASSEPAGADTQYF.

The chain couples TRBV20-1 to TRBJ1-4, with D possibly being TRBD1 (5 bases). This CDR3 spans 13 amino acids. V was clipped by 4 bases and J by 3 bases, with 9 bases between them. Germline CDR1 reads DFQATT; CDR2 reads SNEGSKA (reference sequence). Here the CDR3 reads CSAMGLANEKLFF. CDR3 DNA: TGCAGTGCTATGGGGCTAGCTAATGAAAAACTGTTTTTT.

The J gene is TRBJ2-5, the V gene TRBV7-2; 10 bases are a match to TRBD2. The CDR3 covers 16 residues. CDR1 and CDR2 (germline): SGHTA, FQGNSA. Trimming cost V 6 bases and J 4 bases; bases outside gene matches: 11. The CDR3 bases are TGTGCCAGCAGTCCCCGACTAGCGGGCAGGGGAGAGACCCAGTACTTC. It codes for CASSPRLAGRGETQYF.

V is TRBV19 and J is TRBJ1-5; 8 bases map to TRBD1. Germline V lookup: CDR1 LNHDA, CDR2 SQIVND (reference sequence). The V and J ends lost 0 bases and 4 bases, in that order; junction bases with no gene match: 5. The length of the CDR3 is 16 residues. The CDR3 protein is CASSIESGGANQPQHF. DNA of the CDR3: TGTGCCAGTAGTATAGAGTCAGGGGGCGCGAATCAGCCCCAGCATTTT.

This clonotype was detected only a few times. This chain links TRBV4-1 with TRBJ1-1; TRBD1 matches 12 bases. Per the germline V gene, CDR1 is MGHRA and CDR2 is YSYEKL. The CDR3 totals 17 residues. V was clipped by 3 bases and J by 5 bases; unmatched bases: 10. CDR3 loop: CASSQRRDRGLGTEAFF. The CDR3 nucleotides read TGCGCCAGCAGCCAGCGACGGGACAGGGGGCTAGGTACTGAAGCTTTCTTT.

In the case of this clonotype: A read error may produce the germline difference seen at one junction end. This chain connects TRBV5-4 to TRBJ2-7; D is uncertain. CDR3 length: 14 amino acids. CDR1 is SGHNT, CDR2 YYREEE, per germline (reference sequence). CDR3 DNA sequence: TGTGCCAGCAGCTTGTTGGTGAGCTCCTACGGGCAGTACTTC. This codes for CASSLLVSSYGQYF.

This clonotype has more than one count but fewer than ten. DNA of the CDR3: TGTGCCAGCAGCTTGGACGACAGGGGAGGAAACACCATATATTTT. It encodes CASSLDDRGGNTIYF. The chain recombines TRBV5-4 with TRBJ1-3, with TRBD1 identical over 8 bases. The V segment lost 0 bases and the J segment 4 bases; nucleotides outside the gene matches: 3. The CDR3 has 15 amino acids. CDR1 is SGHNT and CDR2 is YYREEE in the germline V gene (reference sequence). The complete variable domain, with remaining parts taken from reference TRBV5-4 and TRBJ1-3, reads ETGVTQSPTHLIKTRGQQVTLRCSSQSGHNTVSWYQQALGQGPQFIFQYYREEENGRGNFPPRFSGLQFPNYSSELNVNALELDDSALYLCASSLDDRGGNTIYFGEGSWLTVV.

This clonotype was counted ten times or more. The rearrangement joins TRBV29-1 to TRBJ2-7; 7 bases align to TRBD1. Trimming removed 3 bases from V and 0 bases from J; junction bases left unmatched: 5. CDR1 and CDR2 from the germline V gene are SQVTM and ANQGSEA. The CDR3 has 14 residues. The CDR3 DNA follows: TGCAGCGTTGATACCCCAGGGGGCTCCTACGAGCAGTACTTC. This encodes CSVDTPGGSYEQYF.

V usage is TRBV7-9 and J usage is TRBJ1-1; TRBD1 is a possible D gene (6 bases). V was shortened by 6 bases and J by 1 base, with 12 bases between the two germline ends. The germline gives CDR1 SEHNR, CDR2 FQNEAQ (reference sequence). CDR3 length: 14 amino acids. The CDR3 bases are TGTGCCAGCAGGGCGGACAGACCGAACACTGAAGCTTTCTTT. Translated: CASRADRPNTEAFF.

The sample holds many counts of this clonotype. The J gene is TRBJ2-5, the V gene TRBV12-3 or TRBV12-4; maybe TRBD2 (6 bases). V was cut by 7 bases and J by 1 base, with 13 bases left in between. This CDR3 contains 14 residues. The CDR3 region is CASTTAGTQETQYF. In nucleotides, the CDR3 is TGTGCCAGCACGACGGCGGGGACCCAAGAGACCCAGTACTTC.

This clonotype was observed many times. The chain links TRBV9 to TRBJ1-1, with D possibly matching TRBD1 (5 bases). The length of the CDR3 is 15 residues. The V end was cut by 7 bases, the J end by 5 bases, with 21 bases between. Germline-derived CDR1 and CDR2 are SGDLS and YYNGEE. Here the CDR3 reads CASGSRGQGGTEAFF. The CDR3 bases are TGTGCCAGCGGATCCCGTGGGCAGGGAGGAACTGAAGCTTTCTTT.

The chain is built from TRBV10-3 and TRBJ2-6; D not certain. The CDR3 loop spans 14 amino acids. V was pared by 7 bases and J by 0 bases, with 7 bases between. Germline V lookup: CDR1 ENHRY, CDR2 SYGVKD. Here the CDR3 reads CAITISSGANVLTF. The CDR3 nucleotides read TGTGCCATCACAATCAGCTCTGGGGCCAACGTCCTGACTTTC.

This clonotype has at least ten counts. V and J are TRBV14 and TRBJ1-2; 10 nucleotides agree with TRBD1. V lost 2 bases to trimming and J lost 4 bases; unmatched junction nucleotides: 1. The CDR3 is 14 amino acids. Germline CDR1 SGHDN, CDR2 FVKESK. The CDR3 DNA is TGTGCCAGCAGCCAAAGGGACAGGGGCTATGGCTACACCTTC. The encoded protein is CASSQRDRGYGYTF. Full variable domain (outside the CDR3, taken from reference TRBV14 and TRBJ1-2): EAGVTQFPSHSVIEKGQTVTLRCDPISGHDNLYWYRRVMGKEIKFLLHFVKESKQDESGMPNNRFLAERTGGTYSTLKVQPAELEDSGVYFCASSQRDRGYGYTFGSGTRLTVV.

The chain combines TRBV10-3 with TRBJ1-3; perhaps TRBD1 as D (6 bases). The CDR3 has 11 amino acids. CDR1 ENHRY and CDR2 SYGVKD come from the germline V gene. Trimming took off 6 bases at V and 7 bases at J, with 7 bases between the two ends. This CDR3 reads CAISGQNTIYF. The CDR3 DNA sequence: TGTGCCATCAGCGGACAGAACACCATATATTTT.